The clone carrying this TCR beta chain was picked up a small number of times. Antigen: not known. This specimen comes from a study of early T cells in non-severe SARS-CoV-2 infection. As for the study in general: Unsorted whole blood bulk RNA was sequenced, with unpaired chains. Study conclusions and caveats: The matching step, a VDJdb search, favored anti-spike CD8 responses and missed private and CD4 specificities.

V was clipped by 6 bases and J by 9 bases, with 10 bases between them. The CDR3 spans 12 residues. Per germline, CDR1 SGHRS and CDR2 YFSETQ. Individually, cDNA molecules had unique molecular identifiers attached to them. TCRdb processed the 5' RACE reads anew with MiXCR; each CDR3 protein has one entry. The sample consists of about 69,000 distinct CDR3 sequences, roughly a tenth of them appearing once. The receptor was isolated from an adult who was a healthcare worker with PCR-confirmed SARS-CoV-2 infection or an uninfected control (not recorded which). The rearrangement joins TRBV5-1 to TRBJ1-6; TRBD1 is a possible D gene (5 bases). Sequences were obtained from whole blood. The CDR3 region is CASTSGSSPLHF. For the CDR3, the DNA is TGCGCCAGCACCTCAGGGAGTTCACCCCTCCACTTT.